The present T cell receptor (beta chain) was sequenced within a study of OX40 agonist ivuxolimab in advanced cancers. Study summary: Age averaged about 60 years (range roughly 23 to 79), and roughly 80% were male. Overall study findings and caveats: Undetermined was the antigen specificity of the expanded peripheral T cells.

TCRdb's copy holds only in-frame clones and misses some; the assay was immunoSEQ multiplex PCR. The sample records about 60,000 clones, around 87% being singletons. Trimming took 5 bases from V and 8 from J, leaving 13 bases between them. From germline, CDR1 is SNHLY and CDR2 FYNNEI. The CDR3 consists of 12 residues. Remarks on this clone: As yet, its antigen is unknown.

This receptor was taken from an adult with an advanced solid tumor such as melanoma, head and neck, liver or kidney cancer. The rearrangement links TRBV2 to TRBJ2-7; D unclear. Sequences were derived from CD4+ or CD8+ T cells sorted from blood, sampled in a trial of the OX40 agonist ivuxolimab. CDR3 nucleotide sequence: TGTGCCAGCAGTCTGAACGTTATCCAGCAGTACTTC. Encoded protein: CASSLNVIQQYF.